The entry that follows covers one TCR beta chain sequence. Its antigen is unidentified. A read error may be the cause here, since a much bigger clone is one base away. The CDR3 has 15 residues. Looked up from germline, CDR1 is MNHEY and CDR2 is SMNVEV (reference sequence). J gave up 3 bases and V 0 bases, and 4 bases lay outside the gene matches. This entry comes from a study of Graves' ophthalmopathy and Graves' hyperthyroidism. The study's findings and limits: Blood contained most expanded thyroid clonotypes exceeding 0.001 frequency. It was with roughly 71% sensitivity and about 72% specificity that the model predicted ophthalmopathy progression. Between ophthalmopathy and stable hyperthyroidism, a 13-signature model drew a separation with approximately 87% sensitivity and 81.08% specificity.

RNA transcripts served as template for amplifying TCR beta CDR3 sequences. First-round RT-PCR relied on HTBI primers, and a second-round multiplex PCR came next. One entry per CDR3 protein results from TCRdb running MiXCR on the multiplex PCR reads. The sample includes over a million distinct CDR3 sequences, about two fifths of them seen just once. This clonotype originated in an adult man with Graves' hyperthyroidism. This chain connects TRBV27 to TRBJ1-2; 7 bases agree with TRBD1. Sequencing was carried out using peripheral blood or thyroid tissue (not recorded which). The CDR3 DNA reads as TGTGCCAGCAGTTTATCTGGCACAGGGGACTATGGCTACACCTTC. Protein product: CASSLSGTGDYGYTF.